Given below is one T cell receptor beta chain in context. Germline CDR1 and CDR2: SGHRS and YFSETQ. The CDR3 totals 14 residues. The V end lost 2 bases, the J end lost 5 bases, and 13 bases lay between the germline ends. In the authors' workflow: Quantification of nucleated cells was approximated via reference gene primer amplification. Repertoires were generated with immunoSEQ multiplex PCR, while TCRdb's copy carries only in-frame clones and drops some. V and J calls and clone size are given by that table; D and trimming were obtained from the DNA. Of approximately 270,000 clones listed, roughly 86% are singletons. The data were obtained in a study of blood T cell repertoires in COVID-19. About the research overall: Some COVID-19 samples were acute and others convalescent; all came from the United States, Italy and Spain. T cells, B-cell-depleted T cells, or PBMCs supplied cDNA or gDNA.

What was sequenced was peripheral blood. The source of this sequence is a man aged 40-49 years with active or convalescent COVID-19. The rearrangement uses TRBV5-1 and TRBJ2-5; possible D gene TRBD1, 7 bases. The CDR3 DNA reads TGCGCCAGCAGCTTTACAGGGGAGGCTGAGACCCAGTACTTC. Amino acid sequence: CASSFTGEAETQYF.